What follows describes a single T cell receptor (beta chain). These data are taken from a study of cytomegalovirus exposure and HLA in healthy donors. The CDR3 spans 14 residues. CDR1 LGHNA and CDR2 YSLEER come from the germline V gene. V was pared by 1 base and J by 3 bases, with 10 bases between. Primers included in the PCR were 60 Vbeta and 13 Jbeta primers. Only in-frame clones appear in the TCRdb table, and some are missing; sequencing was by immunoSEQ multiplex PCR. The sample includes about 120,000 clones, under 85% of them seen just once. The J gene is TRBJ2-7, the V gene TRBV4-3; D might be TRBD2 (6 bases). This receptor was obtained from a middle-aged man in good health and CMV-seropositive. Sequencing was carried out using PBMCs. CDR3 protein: CASSQVGGDYEQYF. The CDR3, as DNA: TGCGCCAGCAGCCAAGTAGGCGGGGACTACGAGCAGTACTTC.